This paragraph covers one T cell receptor (beta chain) sequence. Per the authors' pipeline: Counts of nucleated cells, estimated from reference gene primer amplification, were obtained. Assay used: immunoSEQ multiplex PCR; TCRdb lists only in-frame clones, some missing. Clone size and the V and J calls come from that table; the DNA yielded D and trimming. The sample lists 100,000 or so clones; 69% were seen once. V was trimmed by 0 bases and J by 1 base, leaving 6 bases between them. The CDR3 has 14 amino acids. CDR1 SGHRS and CDR2 YFSETQ come from the germline V gene. The data were obtained in a study of blood T cell repertoires in COVID-19. Across the whole study: Spain, Italy and the United States supplied samples that represented acute and convalescent COVID-19. T cells, B-cell-depleted T cells, or PBMCs provided the cDNA or gDNA that served as material.

This clonotype was sampled from a man older than 75 with acute or convalescent COVID-19. The specimen was peripheral blood. The chain joins TRBV5-1 to TRBJ2-3, with D possibly TRBD2 on 5 matching bases. Here the CDR3 reads CASSLDSGTDTQYF. The CDR3 DNA reads as TGCGCCAGCAGCTTGGATAGCGGCACAGATACGCAGTATTTT.